This is a list of T cell receptor beta chains from one sample in a study of shared clonotypes between healthy human individuals. Data came from immunoSEQ multiplex PCR; TCRdb stores just in-frame clones and leaves some out. The sample lists roughly 2.2 million clones; just under 95% were seen once. Sequenced: naive CD4+ T cells from PBMCs. Source of these receptors: a man aged 18 to 29 in good health. Some clones in this sample may be carry-over from other donors' samples. Each CDR3 is given with its conserved first and last residue. The D gene is left open where the match is weak. Clone size appears in some rows only: once, few, many, or a class for an expanded clone.

j_call: TRBJ2-3
v_call: TRBV4-3
clone_size: .
d_call: TRBD2
cdr3_aa: CASSLGASGSAPRDTQYF
cdr3_nt: TGCGCCAGCAGCCTAGGGGCTAGCGGGAGTGCCCCCAGAGATACGCAGTATTTT

j_call: TRBJ1-5
v_call: TRBV27
clone_size: .
d_call: .
cdr3_aa: CASSQYNQPQHF
cdr3_nt: TGTGCCAGCAGCCAATACAATCAGCCCCAGCATTTT

j_call: TRBJ1-2
v_call: TRBV30
clone_size: .
d_call: .
cdr3_aa: CAWSSSPGAYYGYTF
cdr3_nt: TGTGCCTGGAGTTCCTCCCCCGGGGCCTACTATGGCTACACCTTC

j_call: TRBJ2-5
v_call: TRBV18
clone_size: .
d_call: .
cdr3_aa: CASSRDSGETQYF
cdr3_nt: TGTGCCAGCTCAAGGGACTCAGGGGAGACCCAGTACTTC

j_call: TRBJ1-1
v_call: TRBV7-9
clone_size: .
d_call: TRBD1
cdr3_aa: CASSLGQGNMNTEAFF
cdr3_nt: TGTGCCAGCAGCTTAGGACAGGGAAACATGAACACTGAAGCTTTCTTT

j_call: TRBJ2-1
v_call: TRBV4-1
clone_size: .
d_call: TRBD2
cdr3_aa: CASSQVNFRASGRYYNEQFF
cdr3_nt: TGCGCCAGCAGCCAAGTAAATTTCCGGGCTAGCGGGAGGTACTACAATGAGCAGTTCTTC

j_call: TRBJ1-1
v_call: TRBV10-3
clone_size: .
d_call: .
cdr3_aa: CAITARESLGTEAFF
cdr3_nt: TGTGCCATCACCGCGCGGGAGAGTTTGGGCACTGAAGCTTTCTTT

j_call: TRBJ2-7
v_call: TRBV7-8
clone_size: .
d_call: TRBD2
cdr3_aa: CASSLREGSAYEQYF
cdr3_nt: TGTGCCAGCAGCCTACGGGAGGGATCTGCCTACGAGCAGTACTTC

j_call: TRBJ2-3
v_call: TRBV7-3
clone_size: .
d_call: TRBD2
cdr3_aa: CASSFTSGYTDTQYF
cdr3_nt: TGTGCCAGCAGCTTCACTAGCGGGTACACAGATACGCAGTATTTT

j_call: TRBJ2-4
v_call: TRBV7-2
clone_size: .
d_call: .
cdr3_aa: CASSFPWAKNIQYF
cdr3_nt: TGTGCCAGCAGCTTCCCCTGGGCCAAAAACATTCAGTACTTC

j_call: TRBJ1-1
v_call: TRBV27
clone_size: .
d_call: .
cdr3_aa: CASRLSRGRGNTEAFF
cdr3_nt: TGTGCCAGCAGACTCTCCCGGGGGCGCGGGAACACTGAAGCTTTCTTT

j_call: TRBJ1-6
v_call: TRBV30
clone_size: .
d_call: .
cdr3_aa: CAWSVHSPLHF
cdr3_nt: TGTGCCTGGAGTGTACATTCACCCCTCCACTTT

j_call: TRBJ2-7
v_call: TRBV5-1
clone_size: .
d_call: .
cdr3_aa: CASSPRSAYEQYF
cdr3_nt: TGCGCCAGCAGCCCACGTAGTGCCTACGAGCAGTACTTC

j_call: TRBJ1-1
v_call: TRBV4-1
clone_size: few
d_call: TRBD1
cdr3_aa: CASSQGDRDTEAFF
cdr3_nt: TGCGCCAGCAGCCAAGGTGACAGGGACACTGAAGCTTTCTTT

j_call: TRBJ2-5
v_call: TRBV28
clone_size: .
d_call: TRBD1
cdr3_aa: CASSTTNRDRGETQYF
cdr3_nt: TGTGCCAGCAGCACTACGAACCGGGACAGGGGAGAGACCCAGTACTTC

j_call: TRBJ1-2
v_call: TRBV28
clone_size: .
d_call: .
cdr3_aa: CASSYRDVYGYTF
cdr3_nt: TGTGCCAGCAGTTACCGGGACGTCTATGGCTACACCTTC

j_call: TRBJ2-1
v_call: TRBV19
clone_size: once
d_call: TRBD2
cdr3_aa: CASSAGGLANEQFF
cdr3_nt: TGTGCCAGTAGTGCGGGGGGACTAGCCAATGAGCAGTTCTTC

j_call: TRBJ1-5
v_call: TRBV10-1
clone_size: .
d_call: .
cdr3_aa: CASSETVNQPQHF
cdr3_nt: TGCGCCAGCAGTGAAACGGTCAATCAGCCCCAGCATTTT

j_call: TRBJ1-5
v_call: TRBV7-2
clone_size: .
d_call: .
cdr3_aa: CASSIGAGPTYSNQPQHF
cdr3_nt: TGTGCCAGCAGTATTGGGGCAGGGCCTACCTATAGCAATCAGCCCCAGCATTTT

j_call: TRBJ1-4
v_call: TRBV7-9
clone_size: .
d_call: TRBD1
cdr3_aa: CASSRPTGGNEKLFF
cdr3_nt: TGTGCCAGCAGCCGCCCGACAGGGGGGAATGAAAAACTGTTTTTT

j_call: TRBJ1-3
v_call: TRBV18
clone_size: once
d_call: TRBD1
cdr3_aa: CASSPLGQGAGNTIYF
cdr3_nt: TGTGCCAGCTCACCCCTCGGACAGGGTGCTGGAAACACCATATATTTT

j_call: TRBJ1-2
v_call: TRBV30
clone_size: .
d_call: .
cdr3_aa: CAWGNRVWGDGYTF
cdr3_nt: TGTGCCTGGGGAAACAGGGTGTGGGGTGATGGCTACACCTTC

j_call: TRBJ2-7
v_call: TRBV4-1
clone_size: .
d_call: .
cdr3_aa: CASSPRLGPYEQYF
cdr3_nt: TGCGCCAGCAGCCCACGACTAGGACCCTACGAGCAGTACTTC

j_call: TRBJ2-3
v_call: TRBV11-1
clone_size: .
d_call: TRBD2
cdr3_aa: CASRLRAGGRSTDTQYF
cdr3_nt: TGTGCCAGCAGGCTGAGGGCGGGCGGGAGGAGCACAGATACGCAGTATTTT

j_call: TRBJ1-2
v_call: TRBV5-6
clone_size: .
d_call: TRBD1
cdr3_aa: CASSLIRQGGGGYTF
cdr3_nt: TGTGCCAGCAGCTTGATACGACAGGGGGGTGGTGGCTACACCTTC

j_call: TRBJ2-6
v_call: TRBV5-5
clone_size: once
d_call: .
cdr3_aa: CASSLSGANVLTF
cdr3_nt: TGTGCCAGCAGCCTGTCTGGGGCCAACGTCCTGACTTTC